Below, 14 T cell receptor beta chains from the same sample are listed, as sequenced in a study of T cell responses to AZD1222 COVID-19 vaccine. Profiling relied on immunoSEQ multiplex PCR, and the TCRdb table lists in-frame clones only, not all of them. The data hold about 180,000 clones, with 75% to 90% observed a single time. Here the sequenced sample was peripheral blood, taken on day 0 of AZD1222 vaccination. The receptors shown here come from an adult in good health.

This chain joins TRBV28 and TRBJ1-2, with 8 bases matching TRBD1. The CDR3 sequence is 17 residues long. With 5 bases clipped from V and 3 bases from J, the junction kept 14 bases outside the gene matches. The germline CDR1 and CDR2 sequences are MDHEN and SYDVKM. The CDR3 is CASSRELTGDSHYGYTF. DNA for the CDR3: TGTGCCAGCAGTAGGGAACTGACAGGGGATAGTCACTATGGCTACACCTTC.

The V and J genes are TRBV6-5 and TRBJ1-2; possibly TRBD1 for D (6 bases). Germline values: CDR1 MNHEY, CDR2 SVGAGI. This CDR3 comprises 15 residues. V shed 8 bases and J shed 4 bases, with 20 bases lying between them. CDR3 bases: TGTGCCAGCCAGGGGATGAATTGGGACTCCTATGGCTACACCTTC. It encodes CASQGMNWDSYGYTF.

This sequence joins TRBV29-1 and TRBJ2-7, with no clear D. The length of the CDR3 is 14 residues. Germline CDR1 is SQVTM and CDR2 is ANQGSEA. The ends were cut back, 0 bases at V and 3 bases at J, with 12 bases in the middle. The CDR3 region has the DNA TGCAGCGTTGAAGATCGACGGTTAGGCTACGAGCAGTACTTC. This sequence encodes CSVEDRRLGYEQYF.

This clone turned up a few times. The chain recombines TRBV5-4 with TRBJ1-2; TRBD1 matches at 9 bases. CDR3 length equals 15 residues. Trimming at V came to 4 bases and at J to 3 bases, leaving 7 bases not matched to a gene. CDR1 and CDR2 from the germline V gene are SGHNT and YYREEE (reference sequence). The CDR3 coding sequence is TGTGCCAGCAGCGCGAGACAGGGGGTGGACTATGGCTACACCTTC. It specifies CASSARQGVDYGYTF. The full variable domain, with the rest looked up from reference TRBV5-4 and TRBJ1-2, is ETGVTQSPTHLIKTRGQQVTLRCSSQSGHNTVSWYQQALGQGPQFIFQYYREEENGRGNFPPRFSGLQFPNYSSELNVNALELDDSALYLCASSARQGVDYGYTFGSGTRLTVV.

This clone was seen only a few times. The chain combines TRBV3-1 (or the pseudogene TRBV3-2) with TRBJ1-3; D might be TRBD1 (5 bases). Trimming pared 4 bases from V and 4 bases from J, leaving 11 bases between. The germline CDR1 and CDR2 sequences are LGHDT and YNNKEL (reference sequence). The CDR3 totals 14 residues. CDR3 loop: CASSPPGSGNTIYF. The CDR3 region has the DNA TGTGCCAGCAGCCCCCCAGGGAGCGGAAACACCATATATTTT.

This chain connects TRBV5-6 to TRBJ2-7, with D possibly called TRBD1 or TRBD2 (5 bases each). The V and J ends lost 0 bases and 0 bases respectively, with 10 bases between them. This CDR3 has 15 amino acids. CDR1 SGHDT and CDR2 YYEEEE come from the germline V gene. CDR3 DNA: TGTGCCAGCAGCTTGGCCGGGGCCAGCTCCTACGAGCAGTACGTC. Its protein product is CASSLAGASSYEQYV.

The rearrangement uses TRBV4-1 and TRBJ2-1; TRBD2 matches 11 bases. The CDR3 consists of 16 residues. V shed 1 base, J shed 6 bases, and the junction held 5 bases outside the gene matches. Germline assignment: CDR1 MGHRA and CDR2 YSYEKL. The CDR3 sequence is CASSQVGSGGGNEQFF. CDR3 nucleotide sequence: TGCGCCAGCAGCCAAGTAGGTAGCGGGGGGGGCAATGAGCAGTTCTTC.

This chain uses TRBV4-3 with TRBJ2-3; D is unresolved. The CDR3 covers 16 residues. The V end lost 0 bases, the J end lost 0 bases, and 10 bases lay between the germline ends. The germline CDR1 and CDR2 sequences are LGHNA and YSLEER. This chain's CDR3 is CASSQEASSSTDTQYF. Here the CDR3 DNA reads TGCGCCAGCAGCCAAGAGGCCTCGAGTAGCACAGATACGCAGTATTTT.

This clone came up a few times. The rearrangement joins TRBV19 to TRBJ1-2; D unresolved. Per the germline V gene, CDR1 is LNHDA and CDR2 is SQIVND (reference sequence). CDR3 length equals 12 residues. Trimming shortened V by 1 base and J by 10 bases, and 10 bases separated the two germline ends. CDR3 amino acids: CASSIGAGSYTF. CDR3 DNA: TGTGCCAGTAGTATAGGGGCAGGATCCTACACCTTC. Full variable domain (remainder filled in from reference TRBV19 and TRBJ1-2): DGGITQSPKYLFRKEGQNVTLSCEQNLNHDAMYWYRQDPGQGLRLIYYSQIVNDFQKGDIAEGYSVSREKKESFPLTVTSAQKNPTAFYLCASSIGAGSYTFGSGTRLTVV.

The rearrangement joins TRBV3-1 (or the pseudogene TRBV3-2) to TRBJ1-6; D is uncertain. This CDR3 contains 15 residues. CDR1 LGHDT and CDR2 YNNKEL come from the germline V gene (reference sequence). V was trimmed by 0 bases and J by 5 bases, leaving 8 bases between them. CDR3 amino acids: CASSQEGGDNSPLHF. CDR3 coding DNA: TGTGCCAGCAGCCAAGAGGGCGGTGATAATTCACCCCTCCACTTT.

The V gene is TRBV3-1 (or the pseudogene TRBV3-2), the J gene TRBJ2-1; TRBD1 agrees at 9 bases. Germline values: CDR1 LGHDT, CDR2 YNNKEL (reference sequence). The CDR3 runs to 14 residues. After removal of 5 bases from V and 7 bases from J, the junction contained 6 bases not matched to a gene. CDR3 sequence reads: CASSGQGTWNEQFF. The CDR3 DNA is TGTGCCAGCAGCGGACAGGGGACGTGGAATGAGCAGTTCTTC.

Concerning this clone itself: Within the sample, other DNA sequences also encode this same CDR3. The rearrangement joins TRBV13 to TRBJ2-7, with unresolved D. Deletions cut 0 bases from V and 3 bases from J, with 3 bases between. This CDR3 has 12 amino acids. Germline CDR1 reads PRHDT; CDR2 reads FYEKMQ (reference sequence). The CDR3 here is CASSLGSYEQYF. The CDR3 nucleotides read TGTGCCAGCAGCTTAGGCAGCTACGAGCAGTACTTC.

This chain uses TRBV28 with TRBJ2-7; 13 bases map to TRBD2. The V gene's germline CDR1 is MDHEN and CDR2 SYDVKM. After removal of 5 bases from V and 1 base from J, the junction contained 2 bases not matched to a gene. The CDR3 consists of 15 residues. As DNA, the CDR3 is TGTGCCAGCAGTAGGACTAGCGGGGGATCCTACGAGCAGTACTTC. Residues: CASSRTSGGSYEQYF.

The V and J genes are TRBV19 and TRBJ1-6; possibly TRBD1 for D (5 bases). This CDR3 contains 14 residues. The V gene's germline CDR1 is LNHDA and CDR2 SQIVND (reference sequence). V was cut by 2 bases and J by 8 bases, with 10 bases left in between. The DNA of the CDR3 is TGTGCCAGTAGTATAACAGGAGAGGATTCACCCCTCCACTTT. Amino acids: CASSITGEDSPLHF.